This T cell receptor beta chain was captured by sequencing in a study of blood T cells in healthy people across ages. Across the whole study: Template switching recovered approximately one barcoded beta molecule for every two T cells. The study, taken as a whole, reports: Measured against age, TCR beta diversity per million T cells decreased in a roughly linear manner.

The use of a sample-barcoded 5' primer and a J-beta primer mix characterized a second PCR of 7 to 11 cycles. No fewer than 3 million CDR3-containing paired-end reads came from each sample. MiXCR was run by TCRdb on the 5' RACE reads, yielding one entry per CDR3 protein. The sample consists of more than 450,000 distinct CDR3 sequences, roughly a quarter of them appearing once. With 2 bases clipped from V and 8 bases from J, the junction kept 10 bases outside the gene matches. Germline V CDR1 and CDR2: LGHNA, YSLEER. The CDR3 covers 16 residues. Remarks on this clonotype: The antigen is undetermined.

The data were also submitted as part of a second study, on T cells of mothers and their children.

The chain carries TRBV4-3 and TRBJ1-2, with 11 bases matching TRBD1. This sequence was found in a boy between 2 and 15 years old in good health. The sample consisted of blood. The CDR3 here is CASSQTRTGGAGGYTF. For the CDR3, the DNA is TGCGCCAGCAGCCAAACCCGGACAGGGGGCGCCGGCGGCTACACCTTC.